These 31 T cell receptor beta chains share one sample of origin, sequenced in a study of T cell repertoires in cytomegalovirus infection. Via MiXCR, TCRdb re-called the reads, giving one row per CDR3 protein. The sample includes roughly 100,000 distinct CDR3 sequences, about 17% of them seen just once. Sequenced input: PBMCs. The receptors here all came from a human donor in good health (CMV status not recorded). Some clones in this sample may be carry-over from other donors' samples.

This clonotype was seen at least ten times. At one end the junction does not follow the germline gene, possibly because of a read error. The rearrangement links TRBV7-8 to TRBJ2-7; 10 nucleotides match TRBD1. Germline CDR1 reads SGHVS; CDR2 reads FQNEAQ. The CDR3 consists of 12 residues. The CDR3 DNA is TGTGCCAGCAGCCTAGACCGGGACAGGGGCGTCTTC. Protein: CASSLDRDRGVF.

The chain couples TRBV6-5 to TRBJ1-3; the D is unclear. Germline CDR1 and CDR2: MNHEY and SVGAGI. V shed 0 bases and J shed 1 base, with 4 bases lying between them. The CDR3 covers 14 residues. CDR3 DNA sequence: TGTGCCAGCAGTTACTCGAGTTCTGGAAACACCATATATTTT. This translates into CASSYSSSGNTIYF.

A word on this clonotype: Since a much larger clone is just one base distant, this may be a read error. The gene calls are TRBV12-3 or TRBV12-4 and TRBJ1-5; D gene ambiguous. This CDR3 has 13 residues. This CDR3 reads CPSSSTSSQPQHF. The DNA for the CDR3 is TGTCCCAGCAGCTCCACAAGCAGTCAGCCCCAGCATTTT.

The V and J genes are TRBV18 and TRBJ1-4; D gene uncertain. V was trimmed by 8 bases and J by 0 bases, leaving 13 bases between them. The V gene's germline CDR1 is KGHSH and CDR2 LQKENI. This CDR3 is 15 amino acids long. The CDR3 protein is CASARAPATNEKLFF. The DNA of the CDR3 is TGTGCCAGCGCACGGGCCCCCGCAACTAATGAAAAACTGTTTTTT.

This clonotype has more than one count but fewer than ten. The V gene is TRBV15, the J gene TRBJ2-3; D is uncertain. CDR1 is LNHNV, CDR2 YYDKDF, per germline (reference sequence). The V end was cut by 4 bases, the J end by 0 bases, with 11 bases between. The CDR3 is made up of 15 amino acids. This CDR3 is CATSIRITSTDTQYF. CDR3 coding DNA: TGTGCCACCAGCATACGGATTACTAGCACAGATACGCAGTATTTT.

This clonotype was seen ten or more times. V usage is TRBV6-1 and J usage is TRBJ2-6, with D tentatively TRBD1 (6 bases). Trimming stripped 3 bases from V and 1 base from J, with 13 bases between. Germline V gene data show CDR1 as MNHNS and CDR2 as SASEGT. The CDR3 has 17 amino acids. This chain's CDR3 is CASSETGPMSGANVLTF. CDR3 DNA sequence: TGTGCCAGCAGTGAGACAGGCCCGATGTCTGGGGCCAACGTCCTGACTTTC.

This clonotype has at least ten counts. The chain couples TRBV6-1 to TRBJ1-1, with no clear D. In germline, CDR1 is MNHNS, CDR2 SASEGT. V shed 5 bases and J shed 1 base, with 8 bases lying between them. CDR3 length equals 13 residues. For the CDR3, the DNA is TGTGCCAGCAGTCTTCAATCGAACACTGAAGCTTTCTTT. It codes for CASSLQSNTEAFF.

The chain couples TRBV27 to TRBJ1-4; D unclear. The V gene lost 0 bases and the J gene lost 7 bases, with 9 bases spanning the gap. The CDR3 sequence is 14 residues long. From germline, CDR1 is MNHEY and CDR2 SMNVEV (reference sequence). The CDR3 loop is CASSLSRPSEKLFF. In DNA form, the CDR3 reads TGTGCCAGCAGTTTATCCAGGCCGAGTGAAAAACTGTTTTTT.

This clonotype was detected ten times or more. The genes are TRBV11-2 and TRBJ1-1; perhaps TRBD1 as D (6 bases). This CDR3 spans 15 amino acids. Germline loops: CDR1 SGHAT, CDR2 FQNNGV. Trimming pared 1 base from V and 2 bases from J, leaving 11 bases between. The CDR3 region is CASSLVTGINTEAFF. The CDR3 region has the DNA TGTGCCAGCAGCTTAGTCACAGGGATTAACACTGAAGCTTTCTTT.

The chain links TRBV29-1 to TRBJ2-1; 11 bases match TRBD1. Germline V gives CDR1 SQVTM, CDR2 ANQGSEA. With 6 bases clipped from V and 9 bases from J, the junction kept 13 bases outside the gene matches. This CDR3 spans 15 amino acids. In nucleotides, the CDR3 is TGCAGCGTGGAGCGCGGGGACAGGGGGTCAGGTGAGCAGTTCTTC. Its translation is CSVERGDRGSGEQFF.

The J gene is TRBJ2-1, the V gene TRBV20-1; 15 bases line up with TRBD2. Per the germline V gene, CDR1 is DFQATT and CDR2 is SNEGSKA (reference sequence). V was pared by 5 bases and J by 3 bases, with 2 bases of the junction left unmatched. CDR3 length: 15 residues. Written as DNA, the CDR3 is TGCAGTGCTTGGACTAGCGGGGGGGTCTACAATGAGCAGTTCTTC. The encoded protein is CSAWTSGGVYNEQFF.

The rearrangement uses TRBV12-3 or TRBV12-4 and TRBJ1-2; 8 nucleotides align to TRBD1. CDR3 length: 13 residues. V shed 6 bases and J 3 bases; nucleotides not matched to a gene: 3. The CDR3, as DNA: TGTGCCAGCAGCGACAGGGGTTACTATGGCTACACCTTC. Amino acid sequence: CASSDRGYYGYTF.

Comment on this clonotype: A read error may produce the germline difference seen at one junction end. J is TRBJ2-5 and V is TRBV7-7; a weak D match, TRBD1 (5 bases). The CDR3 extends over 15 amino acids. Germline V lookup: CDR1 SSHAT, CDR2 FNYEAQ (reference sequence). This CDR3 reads CASSLVGGREETQYF. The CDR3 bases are TGTGCTAGCAGCTTAGTGGGTGGCAGGGAAGAGACCCAGTACTTC.

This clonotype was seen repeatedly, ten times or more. The CDR3 bases are TGTGCCAGCAGTGGGGGGTTGAGGACAGCTAACACCGGGGAGCTGTTTTTT. Residues: CASSGGLRTANTGELFF. This chain joins TRBV2 and TRBJ2-2, with a tentative D call TRBD1 (6 bases). The CDR3 is 17 amino acids. Trimming took off 4 bases at V and 2 bases at J, with 17 bases between the two ends. Germline V lookup: CDR1 SNHLY, CDR2 FYNNEI.

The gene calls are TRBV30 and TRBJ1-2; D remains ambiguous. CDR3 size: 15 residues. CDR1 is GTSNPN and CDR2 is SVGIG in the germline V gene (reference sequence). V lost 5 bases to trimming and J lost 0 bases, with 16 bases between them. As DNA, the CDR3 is TGTGCCTGGTTCTCGGGCCAGGTTTCTAACTATGGCTACACCTTC. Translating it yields CAWFSGQVSNYGYTF.

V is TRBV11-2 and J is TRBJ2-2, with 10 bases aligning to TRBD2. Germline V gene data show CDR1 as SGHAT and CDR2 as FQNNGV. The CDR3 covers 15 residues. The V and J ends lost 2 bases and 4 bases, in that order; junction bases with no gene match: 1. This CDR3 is CASSLQRGGTGELFF. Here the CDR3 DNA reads TGTGCCAGCAGCTTACAGCGGGGGGGCACCGGGGAGCTGTTTTTT. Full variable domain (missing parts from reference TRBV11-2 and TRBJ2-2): EAGVAQSPRYKIIEKRQSVAFWCNPISGHATLYWYQQILGQGPKLLIQFQNNGVVDDSQLPKDRFSAERLKGVDSTLKIQPAKLEDSAVYLCASSLQRGGTGELFFGEGSRLTVL.

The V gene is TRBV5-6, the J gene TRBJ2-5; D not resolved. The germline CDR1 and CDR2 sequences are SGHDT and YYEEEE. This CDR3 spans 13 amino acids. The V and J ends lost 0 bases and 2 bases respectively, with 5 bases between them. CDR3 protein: CASSLAIQETQYF. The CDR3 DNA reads TGTGCCAGCAGCTTGGCTATTCAAGAGACCCAGTACTTC.

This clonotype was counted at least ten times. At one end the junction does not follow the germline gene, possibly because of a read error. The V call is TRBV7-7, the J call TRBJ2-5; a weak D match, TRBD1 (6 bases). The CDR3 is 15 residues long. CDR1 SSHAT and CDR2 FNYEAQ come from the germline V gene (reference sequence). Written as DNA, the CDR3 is TGTGCTAGCAGCTTAGCCTTCACAGGGTTCCAGACCCAGTACTTC. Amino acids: CASSLAFTGFQTQYF. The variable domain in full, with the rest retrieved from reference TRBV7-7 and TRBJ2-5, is GAGVSQSPRYKVTKRGQDVTLRCDPISSHATLYWYQQALGQGPEFLTYFNYEAQPDKSGLPSDRFSAERPEGSISTLTIQRTEQRDSAMYRCASSLAFTGFQTQYFGPGTRLLVL.

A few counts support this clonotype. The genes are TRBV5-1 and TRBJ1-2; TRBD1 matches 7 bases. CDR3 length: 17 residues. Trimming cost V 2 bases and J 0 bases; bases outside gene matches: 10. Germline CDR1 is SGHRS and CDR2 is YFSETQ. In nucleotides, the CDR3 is TGCGCCAGCAGCTTTACAGGGGCCGTATCGACTAACTATGGCTACACCTTC. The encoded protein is CASSFTGAVSTNYGYTF.

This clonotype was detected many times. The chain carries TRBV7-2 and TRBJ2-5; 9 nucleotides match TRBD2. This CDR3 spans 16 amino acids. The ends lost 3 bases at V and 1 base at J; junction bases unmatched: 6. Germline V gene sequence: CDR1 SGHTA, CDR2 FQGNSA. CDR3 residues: CASSLGVRGGQETQYF. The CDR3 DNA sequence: TGTGCCAGCAGCTTGGGGGTGCGGGGGGGCCAAGAGACCCAGTACTTC.

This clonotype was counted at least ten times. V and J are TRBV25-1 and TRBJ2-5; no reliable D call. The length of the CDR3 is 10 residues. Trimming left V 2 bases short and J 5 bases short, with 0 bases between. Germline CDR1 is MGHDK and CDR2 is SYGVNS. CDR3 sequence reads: CASSEETQYF. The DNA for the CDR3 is TGTGCCAGCAGTGAAGAGACCCAGTACTTC.

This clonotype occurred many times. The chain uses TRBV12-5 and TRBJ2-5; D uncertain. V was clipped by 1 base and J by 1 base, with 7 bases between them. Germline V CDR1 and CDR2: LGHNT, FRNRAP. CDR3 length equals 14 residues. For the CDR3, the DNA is TGTGCTAGTGGTTTGGGGACGGCCCAAGAGACCCAGTACTTC. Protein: CASGLGTAQETQYF.

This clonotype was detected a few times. The DNA for the CDR3 is TGTGCCAGCAGTTTAACTTCGTGGGGAAGCACTGAAGCTTTCTTT. This encodes CASSLTSWGSTEAFF. The rearrangement joins TRBV27 to TRBJ1-1; D remains ambiguous. Germline-derived CDR1 and CDR2 are MNHEY and SMNVEV (reference sequence). V lost 2 bases and J lost 4, with 14 bases in between. The CDR3 length is 15 residues.

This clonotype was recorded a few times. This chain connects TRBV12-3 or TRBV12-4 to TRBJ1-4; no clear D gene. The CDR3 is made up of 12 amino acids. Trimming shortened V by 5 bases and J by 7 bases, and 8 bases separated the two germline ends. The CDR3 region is CASSRPPEKLFF. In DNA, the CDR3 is TGTGCCAGCAGTCGTCCCCCTGAAAAACTGTTTTTT.

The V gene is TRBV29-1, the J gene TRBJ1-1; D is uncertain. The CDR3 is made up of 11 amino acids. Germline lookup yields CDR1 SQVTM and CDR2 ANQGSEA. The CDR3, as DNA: TGCAGTTCTAGCATGAACACTGAAGCTTTCTTT. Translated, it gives CSSSMNTEAFF.

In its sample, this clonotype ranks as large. This CDR3 reads CASRPGHTEAFF. The CDR3 DNA is TGTGCCAGCAGGCCGGGACACACTGAAGCTTTCTTT. The chain uses TRBV28 and TRBJ1-1; possibly TRBD1 for D (5 bases). The CDR3 has 12 amino acids. V was cut by 6 bases and J by 3 bases, with 8 bases left in between. The V gene's germline CDR1 is MDHEN and CDR2 SYDVKM.

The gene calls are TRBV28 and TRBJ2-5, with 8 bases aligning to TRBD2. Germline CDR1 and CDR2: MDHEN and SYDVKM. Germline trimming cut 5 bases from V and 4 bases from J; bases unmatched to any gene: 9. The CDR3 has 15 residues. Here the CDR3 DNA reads TGTGCCAGCAGTCCCCGGGGGGGGCGAAGAGAGACCCAGTACTTC. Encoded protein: CASSPRGGRRETQYF.

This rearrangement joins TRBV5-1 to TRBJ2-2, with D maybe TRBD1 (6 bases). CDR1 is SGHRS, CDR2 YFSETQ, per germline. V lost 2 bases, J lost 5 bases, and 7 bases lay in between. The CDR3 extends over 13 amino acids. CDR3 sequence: CASSLQGTGELFF. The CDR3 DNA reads TGCGCCAGCAGCTTACAGGGAACCGGGGAGCTGTTTTTT.

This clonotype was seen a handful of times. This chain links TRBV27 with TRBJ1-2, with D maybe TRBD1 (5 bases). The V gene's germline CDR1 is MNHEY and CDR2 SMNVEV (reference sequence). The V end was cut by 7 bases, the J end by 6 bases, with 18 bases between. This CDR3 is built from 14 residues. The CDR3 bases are TGTGCCAGCAAAACGCCTGGGGGAGTGGATGGCTACACCTTC. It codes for CASKTPGGVDGYTF.

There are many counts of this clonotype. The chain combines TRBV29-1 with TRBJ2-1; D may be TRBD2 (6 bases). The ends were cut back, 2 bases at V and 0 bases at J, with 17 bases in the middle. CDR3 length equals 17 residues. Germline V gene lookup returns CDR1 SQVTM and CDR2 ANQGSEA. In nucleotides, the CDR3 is TGCAGCGTTGAATCGGCGGGGATATTTTACTCCTACAATGAGCAGTTCTTC. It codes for CSVESAGIFYSYNEQFF.

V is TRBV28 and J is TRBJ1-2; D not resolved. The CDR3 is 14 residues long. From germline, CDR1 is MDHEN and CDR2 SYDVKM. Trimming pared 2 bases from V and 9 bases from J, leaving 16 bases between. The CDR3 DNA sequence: TGTGCCAGCAGTTTAGAGGGCTGGACGACGAGCTACACCTTC. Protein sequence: CASSLEGWTTSYTF.